This record looks at one T cell receptor beta chain sequence and its context. The antigen it recognizes is unknown. No qualities accompany the bases; no much larger clone lies one base away. The sample comes from a study of blood T cell repertoires in COVID-19 (dated by TCRdb to about 2020). Regarding the research as a whole: Samples covering the acute and convalescent phases of COVID-19 were provided by collaborators in the United States, Italy and Spain. Where available, HLA class I and class II types were obtained from metadata supplied by the sample provider rather than from assay-based typing. Subjects who had been exposed to COVID-19, were actively infected with it, or had recovered from it provided the deeply sampled blood TCRbeta repertoires that made up the dataset. The repertoires were released in a freely available public database intended as a resource for research on the immune response to SARS-CoV-2. The samples were drawn from the first 160 participants of the ongoing ImmuneRACE study and from 950 to 1,500 subjects provided by 6 global collaborators. The prospective study material was composed of cDNA or gDNA derived from T cells, B-cell-depleted T cells, or PBMCs. The sample metadata nearly always contained a de-identified subject ID, COVID-19 status, age in years and sex.

Reading from cysteine to phenylalanine, the CDR3 counts 15 amino acids. Just the 45-base CDR3 DNA is kept, in frame starting at base 1. Per the germline V gene (reference sequence), MNHNY is the CDR1 and SVGAGI is the CDR2. Compared with germline, V lacks 2 bases and J lacks 1 base; bases without a gene match: 3. The immunoSEQ Assay, a bias-controlled multiplex PCR, was used to amplify TCRbeta CDR3 regions from genomic DNA. Processing in the source paper ran as follows. Within the assay, amplification of reference gene primers was used to estimate how many nucleated cells each sample contained. To quantify the absolute abundance of each unique TCRbeta CDR3 rearrangement, sequence reads were collapsed and filtered. Productive Simpson clonality was computed per sample as the square root of Simpson's diversity index over productive rearrangements. The immuneACCESS repertoire file appears here via TCRdb, limited to in-frame rearrangements. These files lack a portion of the clones; in checked studies, under half of the deficit traces to unresolved V genes, and the cause of the others is not known. V and J calls and clone size are copied from that table; D and trimming were computed from the DNA. The sample table contains approximately 330,000 clones; only one count was recorded for roughly 90% of them. The ten largest clones capture roughly a tenth of the sample.

At one collaborating source in Seattle, patients were enrolled during active infection and were followed longitudinally through the course of disease. Whole blood was collected in K2EDTA tubes by collaborating institutions according to the institutions' own protocols. Collaborator samples were shipped for TCRbeta analysis as frozen whole blood, isolated PBMCs, or DNA extracted from either sample type. Paper-wide results and their limitations: How much clinical and demographic metadata was included differed by source and by participant, and the metadata was provided uncurated.

This sequence uses TRBV6-6 and TRBJ1-1; 8 junctional bases match TRBD1. Input material: peripheral blood. The sequence came from a man in his thirties or forties with COVID-19, enrolled during active disease. The CDR3 reads CASSYPGQGNTEAFF. The bases are TGTGCCAGCAGTTACCCAGGACAGGGGAACACTGAAGCTTTCTTT.